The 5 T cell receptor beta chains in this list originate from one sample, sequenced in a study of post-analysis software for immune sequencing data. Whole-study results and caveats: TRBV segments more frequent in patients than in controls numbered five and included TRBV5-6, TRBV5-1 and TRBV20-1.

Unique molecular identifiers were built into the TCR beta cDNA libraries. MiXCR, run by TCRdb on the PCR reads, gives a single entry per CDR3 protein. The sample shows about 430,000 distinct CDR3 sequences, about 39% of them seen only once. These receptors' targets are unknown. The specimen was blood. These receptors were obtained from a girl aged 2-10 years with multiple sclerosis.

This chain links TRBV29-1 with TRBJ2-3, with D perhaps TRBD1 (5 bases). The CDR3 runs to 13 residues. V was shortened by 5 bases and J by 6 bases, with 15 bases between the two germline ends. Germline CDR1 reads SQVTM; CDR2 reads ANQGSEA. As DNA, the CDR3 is TGCAGCGTTCTTCTGGGGCAAGGGGATACGCAGTATTTT. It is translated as CSVLLGQGDTQYF.

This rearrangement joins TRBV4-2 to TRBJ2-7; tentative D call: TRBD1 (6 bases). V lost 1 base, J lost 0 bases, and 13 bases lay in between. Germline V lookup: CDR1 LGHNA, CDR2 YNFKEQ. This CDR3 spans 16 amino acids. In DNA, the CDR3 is TGTGCCAGCAGCCAAGTGGTGGGGGCGAGCTCCTACGAGCAGTACTTC. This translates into CASSQVVGASSYEQYF.

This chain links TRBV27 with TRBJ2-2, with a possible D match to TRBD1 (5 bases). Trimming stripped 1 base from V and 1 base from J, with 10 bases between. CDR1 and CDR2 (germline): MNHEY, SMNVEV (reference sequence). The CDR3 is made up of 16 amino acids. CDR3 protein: CASSLFSRENTGELFF. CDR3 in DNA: TGTGCCAGCAGTTTATTCTCCAGGGAGAACACCGGGGAGCTGTTTTTT.

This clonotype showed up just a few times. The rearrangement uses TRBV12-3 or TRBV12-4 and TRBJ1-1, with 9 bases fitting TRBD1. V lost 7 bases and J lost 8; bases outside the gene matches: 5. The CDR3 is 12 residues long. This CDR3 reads CASNIGQGEAFF. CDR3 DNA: TGTGCCAGCAATATCGGACAGGGGGAAGCTTTCTTT.

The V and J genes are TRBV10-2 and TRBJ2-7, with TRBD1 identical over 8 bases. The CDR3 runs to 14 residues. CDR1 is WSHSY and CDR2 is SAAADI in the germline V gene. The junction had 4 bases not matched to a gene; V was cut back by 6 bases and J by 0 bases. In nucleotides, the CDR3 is TGCGCCAGCAGGGGACAGGTTGACTCCTACGAGCAGTACTTC. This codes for CASRGQVDSYEQYF.